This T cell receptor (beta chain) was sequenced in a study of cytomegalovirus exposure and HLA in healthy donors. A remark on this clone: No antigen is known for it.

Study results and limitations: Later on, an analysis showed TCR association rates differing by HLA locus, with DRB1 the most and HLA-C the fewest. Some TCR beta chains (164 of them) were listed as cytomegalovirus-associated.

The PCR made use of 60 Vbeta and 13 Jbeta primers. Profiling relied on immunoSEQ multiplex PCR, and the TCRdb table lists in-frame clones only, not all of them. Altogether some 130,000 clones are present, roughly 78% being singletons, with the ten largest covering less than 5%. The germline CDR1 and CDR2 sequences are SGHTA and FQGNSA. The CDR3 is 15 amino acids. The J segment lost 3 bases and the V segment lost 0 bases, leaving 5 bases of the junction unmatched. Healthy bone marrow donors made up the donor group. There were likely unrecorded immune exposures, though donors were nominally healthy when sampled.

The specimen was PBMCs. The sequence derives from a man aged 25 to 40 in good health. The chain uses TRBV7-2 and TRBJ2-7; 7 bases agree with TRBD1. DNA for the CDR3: TGTGCCAGCAGCTTAGCGACAGGGTCGGGCTACGAGCAGTACTTC. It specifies CASSLATGSGYEQYF.